This T cell receptor beta chain was obtained from a study of regulatory T cells in long-lasting Graves disease. This clonotype turned up a few times. Arm-PCR with iRepertoire HTBI primers amplified the CDR3 regions for these TCR beta libraries. One entry per CDR3 protein, called by TCRdb with MiXCR from the multiplex PCR reads. Among roughly 430,000 distinct CDR3 sequences listed, about 15% were seen once. Time point here: newly diagnosed GD, antithyroid drugs for less than 3 months. RNA isolated from PBMCs was used to make the TCR library. This sample was shared with a second study, whose subject was T cells in Graves' hyperthyroidism and ophthalmopathy. In that study: In patients aged 18 to 65, hyperthyroidism was newly diagnosed, with duration under 2 months.

The clonotype comes from a woman in her twenties or thirties with Graves disease. The input for sequencing was peripheral blood mononuclear cells (PBMCs), taken at new diagnosis, from a patient treated with antithyroid drugs.

Written as DNA, the CDR3 is TGTGCCAGCAGCCCGGGACAGGGGGCTTTGGATGAGCAGTTCTTC. Translating it yields CASSPGQGALDEQFF. The V gene is TRBV5-8, the J gene TRBJ2-1; 12 positions agree with TRBD1. The CDR3 is 15 residues long. In germline, CDR1 is SGHTS, CDR2 YDEGEE. V was clipped by 4 bases and J by 8 bases; unmatched bases: 7.